The 17 T cell receptor beta chains below were found in one sample sequenced in a study of shared clonotypes between healthy human individuals. Only in-frame clones appear in the TCRdb table, and some are missing; sequencing was by immunoSEQ multiplex PCR. The sample carries about 2 million clones, approximately 95% recorded once. Sequenced: naive CD4+ T cells sorted from blood. Subset given: CD45RA+ positively selected. Every receptor here comes from a man aged 18 to 30 in good health.

This rearrangement joins TRBV7-2 to TRBJ1-6, with 7 bases aligning to TRBD1. The germline gives CDR1 SGHTA, CDR2 FQGNSA. J gave up 9 bases and V 2 bases, and 4 bases lay outside the gene matches. The CDR3 has 14 residues. The CDR3 reads CASSLKGGVSPLHF. CDR3 DNA: TGTGCCAGCAGCTTAAAAGGGGGCGTTTCACCCCTCCACTTT.

CDR3 in amino acids: CASSPRGRGLSGANVLTF. The CDR3 coding sequence is TGTGCCAGCAGCCCGCGGGGGAGGGGACTCTCTGGGGCCAACGTCCTGACTTTC. The V gene is TRBV14, the J gene TRBJ2-6; 7 nucleotides agree with TRBD2. V dropped 4 bases and J dropped 0; count of bases not matched to a gene: 9. Germline V CDR1 and CDR2: SGHDN, FVKESK. This CDR3 is built from 18 residues. Full variable domain (remainder filled in from reference TRBV14 and TRBJ2-6): EAGVTQFPSHSVIEKGQTVTLRCDPISGHDNLYWYRRVMGKEIKFLLHFVKESKQDESGMPNNRFLAERTGGTYSTLKVQPAELEDSGVYFCASSPRGRGLSGANVLTFGAGSRLTVL.

This clone showed up many times. This chain links TRBV28 with TRBJ2-4; D is undetermined. The V end was cut by 3 bases, the J end by 1 base, with 7 bases between. CDR1 and CDR2 (germline): MDHEN, SYDVKM. The CDR3 loop spans 14 amino acids. This CDR3 is CASSFPSAKNIQYF. CDR3 nucleotide sequence: TGTGCCAGCAGTTTTCCCTCGGCCAAAAACATTCAGTACTTC. Variable domain in full (rest from reference TRBV28 and TRBJ2-4): DVKVTQSSRYLVKRTGEKVFLECVQDMDHENMFWYRQDPGLGLRLIYFSYDVKMKEKGDIPEGYSVSREKKERFSLILESASTNQTSMYLCASSFPSAKNIQYFGAGTRLSVL.

In the case of this clone: Other DNA variants within this sample encode the same CDR3. CDR3 region: CASSGQIQETQYF. As DNA, the CDR3 is TGCGCCAGCAGTGGACAGATTCAAGAGACCCAGTACTTC. The V and J genes are TRBV10-2 and TRBJ2-5, with a possible D match to TRBD1 (5 bases). This CDR3 spans 13 amino acids. Trimming cost V 4 bases and J 2 bases, with 8 bases left between them. The germline CDR1 and CDR2 sequences are WSHSY and SAAADI.

The genes are TRBV18 and TRBJ2-7, with a possible D match to TRBD2 (5 bases). This CDR3 region has 16 residues. Looked up from germline, CDR1 is KGHSH and CDR2 is LQKENI. The germline V and J ends were trimmed by 1 base and 0 bases, with 13 bases remaining between them. For the CDR3, the DNA is TGTGCCAGCTCACCACTCGAGGGAATCAGCTCCTACGAGCAGTACTTC. It codes for CASSPLEGISSYEQYF.

As DNA, the CDR3 is TGTGCCAGCAGTCCCCACGGGGGGGATATCAATCAGCCCCAGCATTTT. This codes for CASSPHGGDINQPQHF. V usage is TRBV27 and J usage is TRBJ1-5; possibly TRBD1 for D (5 bases). The germline gives CDR1 MNHEY, CDR2 SMNVEV (reference sequence). Between the trimmed V and J ends, which lost 5 bases and 3 bases, there was a span of 17 bases. The CDR3 length is 16 residues.

The rearrangement uses TRBV5-1 and TRBJ1-3; D is unclear. Trimming took off 1 base at V and 4 bases at J, with 12 bases between the two ends. Germline values: CDR1 SGHRS, CDR2 YFSETQ. This CDR3 has 15 amino acids. As DNA, the CDR3 is TGCGCCAGCAGCTTGAATGGGGATGCAGGAAACACCATATATTTT. Its protein is CASSLNGDAGNTIYF.

This sequence joins TRBV11-2 and TRBJ2-7, with D hard to call. Germline V lookup: CDR1 SGHAT, CDR2 FQNNGV. CDR3 size: 11 residues. V was shortened by 6 bases and J by 5 bases, with 8 bases between the two germline ends. CDR3 bases: TGTGCCAGCAGTCGATCACACGAGCAGTACTTC. Its protein product is CASSRSHEQYF.

V gene TRBV7-9 combines with J gene TRBJ2-7; TRBD1 is a possible D gene (6 bases). Germline V lookup: CDR1 SEHNR, CDR2 FQNEAQ (reference sequence). The V gene lost 2 bases and the J gene lost 0 bases, with 11 bases spanning the gap. The CDR3 is 15 amino acids. This chain's CDR3 is CASSLRTATSYEQYF. The CDR3 DNA sequence: TGTGCCAGCAGCTTAAGGACAGCTACCTCCTACGAGCAGTACTTC.

This sequence joins TRBV20-1 and TRBJ1-3; D is unclear. The germline V and J ends were trimmed by 7 bases and 3 bases, with 7 bases remaining between them. The germline gives CDR1 DFQATT, CDR2 SNEGSKA (reference sequence). The CDR3 totals 11 residues. CDR3 sequence reads: CSGTNGNTIYF. In DNA, the CDR3 is TGCAGTGGCACCAATGGAAACACCATATATTTT.

J is TRBJ2-7 and V is TRBV9; D may be TRBD1 or TRBD2 (5 bases each). CDR3 size: 17 residues. Germline CDR1 reads SGDLS; CDR2 reads YYNGEE. V was cut by 1 base and J by 6 bases, with 23 bases left in between. The DNA for the CDR3 is TGTGCCAGCAGCGTATCAGACCGGGGACCCCCCCTAGCCGAGCAGTACTTC. Translation: CASSVSDRGPPLAEQYF.

This chain connects TRBV4-1 to TRBJ2-7; TRBD1 matches 12 bases. The junction had 3 bases not matched to a gene; V was cut back by 3 bases and J by 6 bases. Germline CDR1 reads MGHRA; CDR2 reads YSYEKL. The CDR3 has 14 amino acids. DNA of the CDR3: TGCGCCAGCAGCCACGGGACAGGGGGCTCCGAGCAGTACTTC. This encodes CASSHGTGGSEQYF.

This chain connects TRBV27 to TRBJ2-2, with 10 bases identical to TRBD1. Germline V gene lookup returns CDR1 MNHEY and CDR2 SMNVEV (reference sequence). This CDR3 has 16 amino acids. The J segment lost 6 bases and the V segment lost 6 bases, leaving 10 bases of the junction unmatched. Here the CDR3 reads CASSETGGGFAGELFF. The CDR3 DNA follows: TGTGCCAGCAGCGAGACAGGGGGCGGTTTCGCCGGGGAGCTGTTTTTT.

The chain uses TRBV5-8 and TRBJ1-5, with D possibly being TRBD1 (5 bases). The CDR3 sequence is 12 residues long. Trimming stripped 9 bases from V and 11 bases from J, with 18 bases between. Germline loops: CDR1 SGHTS, CDR2 YDEGEE. CDR3 sequence (DNA): TGTGCCACCTCTCGGGACTCCTCAGCCCAGCATTTT. Protein sequence: CATSRDSSAQHF.

This clone was counted a single time. The V call is TRBV19, the J call TRBJ2-2; TRBD1 agrees at 12 bases. V dropped 5 bases and J dropped 1; count of bases not matched to a gene: 11. The CDR3 runs to 19 residues. CDR1 is LNHDA and CDR2 is SQIVND in the germline V gene (reference sequence). The CDR3 loop reads CASSVRDRGQTLNTGELFF. The CDR3 DNA is TGTGCCAGTAGTGTCCGGGACAGGGGGCAAACTTTGAACACCGGGGAGCTGTTTTTT. Supplemented by reference TRBV19 and TRBJ2-2, the full variable domain reads DGGITQSPKYLFRKEGQNVTLSCEQNLNHDAMYWYRQDPGQGLRLIYYSQIVNDFQKGDIAEGYSVSREKKESFPLTVTSAQKNPTAFYLCASSVRDRGQTLNTGELFFGEGSRLTVL.

The CDR3 nucleotides read TGTGCCAGTACCATTCGGGCTGAAGCTTTCTTT. Its translation: CASTIRAEAFF. The chain has TRBV19 and TRBJ1-1, with unresolved D. V was shortened by 7 bases and J by 6 bases, with 9 bases between the two germline ends. Per the germline V gene, CDR1 is LNHDA and CDR2 is SQIVND (reference sequence). The CDR3 runs to 11 residues.

As for this clone: Within the sample, other DNA sequences also encode this same CDR3. The chain is built from TRBV28 and TRBJ2-7, with D uncertain. This CDR3 has 12 amino acids. V lost 5 bases to trimming and J lost 4 bases, with 9 bases between them. CDR1 MDHEN and CDR2 SYDVKM come from the germline V gene. The CDR3: CASSLGVYEQYF. DNA for the CDR3: TGTGCCAGCAGTCTTGGGGTATACGAGCAGTACTTC.